This TCR beta chain was sequenced in a study of T cell responses to AZD1222 COVID-19 vaccine. Produced via immunoSEQ multiplex PCR; TCRdb's table is partial and in-frame only. The sample contains some 48,000 clones, approximately 86% of which appear only once. To note about this clone: The antigen remains undetermined.

Study-level points and caveats: White British ancestry dominated among donors, who included more females, and clonal diversity was possibly underestimated.

The CDR3 spans 17 residues. Looked up from germline, CDR1 is KGHDR and CDR2 is SFDVKD. Trimming removed 2 bases from V and 7 bases from J; junction bases left unmatched: 10. The chain links TRBV24-1 to TRBJ2-1, with 10 bases matching TRBD2. The TCR comes from an adult who received the AZD1222 COVID-19 vaccine. The source material was peripheral blood, sampled 28 days after the second AZD1222 dose. The DNA of the CDR3 is TGTGCCACCAGTGATTCGGGGGCGTCTAGCGGGAGAAATGAGCAGTTCTTC. Protein product: CATSDSGASSGRNEQFF.